The clone carrying this T cell receptor beta chain was detected only a few times. The antigen is undetermined. This CDR3 contains 15 residues. The V gene lost 5 bases and the J gene lost 10 bases, with 21 bases spanning the gap. The sample is drawn from a study of blood T cells in healthy people across ages. Whole-study findings and limits: Using unsorted PBMCs precluded a conclusive naive versus antigen-experienced comparison. Unknown donor CMV status possibly confounded expanded clonotype changes.

Then a second PCR, running about 7 to 11 cycles, was carried out with a sample-barcoded 5' primer and a J-beta primer mix. Every cDNA molecule bore a tag from a template-switch adaptor containing 12 random nucleotides. MiXCR, run by TCRdb on the 5' RACE reads, gives a single entry per CDR3 protein. Of 1,800,000 or so distinct CDR3 sequences listed, approximately 39% are singletons. There were at least 5.5 micrograms of total RNA extracted from every sample. The sequence was obtained from a human donor in good health. The V and J genes are TRBV12-3 or TRBV12-4 and TRBJ1-5, with D unclear. The source material was blood. The CDR3 loop reads CASSNYNPGLSPQHF. The CDR3 DNA follows: TGTGCCAGCAGTAATTATAATCCCGGACTTTCACCCCAGCATTTT.